This T cell receptor beta chain emerged from a study of blood T cell repertoires in COVID-19. Study overall: T cells, B-cell-depleted T cells, or PBMCs provided the cDNA or gDNA that served as material.

A single count supports this clone. Sequenced by immunoSEQ multiplex PCR; TCRdb stores in-frame clones only, minus some. The data contain around 140,000 clones, more than 75% of them singletons. This CDR3 is built from 16 residues. Between the trimmed V and J ends, which lost 0 bases and 2 bases, there was a span of 14 bases. The germline CDR1 and CDR2 sequences are MNHEY and SVGAGI. The receptor was isolated from a woman between 45 and 65 years old who had recovered from COVID-19. The chain couples TRBV6-5 to TRBJ2-7; possibly TRBD1 for D (7 bases). The sequenced sample consisted of PBMCs or T cells enriched from blood (not recorded which). CDR3 in amino acids: CASSYSAGQRTYEQYF. The CDR3 DNA reads TGTGCCAGCAGTTACTCCGCGGGACAGAGGACCTACGAGCAGTACTTC.